This TCR beta chain was sequenced for a study of blood T cell repertoires in COVID-19. Trimming left V 6 bases short and J 0 bases short, with 15 bases between. The CDR3 loop spans 15 amino acids. The germline V gene encodes CDR1 KGHSH and CDR2 LQKENI. Authors' analysis steps: Nucleated cell counts were estimated from reference gene primer amplification. Profiling relied on immunoSEQ multiplex PCR, and the TCRdb table lists in-frame clones only, not all of them. That table is the source of V, J and clone size, and D and trimming were worked out from the DNA. In the table there are approximately 240,000 clones, about 90% of which are singletons. All enrollees were roughly 18 to 100 years old and from about 24 US areas. Symptom resolution, clearance, or two negative PCRs marked donors in Cohort 3 as recovered.

This clonotype was sampled from a woman aged 18-30 years who had recovered from COVID-19. This rearrangement joins TRBV18 to TRBJ2-7; possibly TRBD2 for D (6 bases). The sequenced material came from PBMCs or T cells enriched from blood (not recorded which). As DNA, the CDR3 is TGTGCCAGCTCGCCCCGGGACGGGAGCTCCTACGAGCAGTACTTC. Amino acid sequence: CASSPRDGSSYEQYF.